One sample yielded the 3 T cell receptor beta chains listed below, sequenced in a study of T cells after yellow fever vaccination. TCRdb reprocessed the 5' RACE reads with MiXCR, giving one entry per CDR3 protein. The table lists about 26,000 distinct CDR3 sequences, 4% to 5% of them singletons. Here the sequenced sample was PBMCs, either bulk or a sorted T-cell subset (CD4+, CD8+, memory, or dextramer-sorted; not recorded which), taken on the day of the yellow fever booster vaccination. Source of these receptors: a man aged 18 to 30 who received the YFV17D yellow fever vaccine.

In its sample, this clonotype was seen a few times. The V gene is TRBV11-1, the J gene TRBJ1-1; D gene unclear. V lost 4 bases and J lost 1, with 10 bases in between. Germline CDR1 reads SGHAT; CDR2 reads FQDESV (reference sequence). The length of the CDR3 is 14 residues. The CDR3 bases are TGTGCCAGCAGCTCCCTAGACTGGAACACTGAAGCTTTCTTT. Protein: CASSSLDWNTEAFF.

This clonotype was observed at least ten times. The J gene is TRBJ1-5, the V gene TRBV20-1; perhaps TRBD1 as D (5 bases). Between the trimmed V and J ends, which lost 6 bases and 3 bases, there was a span of 12 bases. CDR1 and CDR2 from the germline V gene are DFQATT and SNEGSKA (reference sequence). This CDR3 spans 13 amino acids. This chain's CDR3 is CSAWGRSNQPQHF. DNA for the CDR3: TGCAGTGCCTGGGGGAGGTCCAATCAGCCCCAGCATTTT.

This clonotype was seen many times. The chain is built from TRBV12-3 or TRBV12-4 and TRBJ1-4, with no clear D. The CDR3 runs to 14 residues. Trimming cost V 4 bases and J 2 bases, with 8 bases left between them. This CDR3 reads CASSSAGTNEKLFF. In DNA form, the CDR3 reads TGTGCCAGCAGTTCAGCGGGGACTAATGAAAAACTGTTTTTT.